The clone carrying this TCR beta chain came up a few times. Its matching antigen is unknown. The germline CDR1 and CDR2 sequences are LNHNV and YYDKDF (reference sequence). This CDR3 region has 15 residues. Deletions cut 2 bases from V and 2 bases from J, with 12 bases between. These data are taken from a study of post-analysis software for immune sequencing data. Study in general: The cohort encompassed relapsing-remitting, secondary progressive and progressive-relapsing multiple sclerosis disease courses.

Findings and limits, study-wide: Controls had significantly higher normalized Chao1 diversity than multiple sclerosis patients. Elevated frequency relative to controls characterized roughly 5 TRBV segments in patients, TRBV5-6, TRBV5-1 and TRBV20-1 among them.

Unique molecular identifiers had been added to the TCR beta cDNA libraries. T cells, roughly 0.85 to 10 million of them, yielded about 500,000 cDNA molecules. TCRdb used MiXCR to reprocess the PCR reads, holding one entry per CDR3 protein. The sample has about half a million distinct CDR3 sequences; under 40% are singletons. This clonotype was obtained from a girl aged 2-17 years with multiple sclerosis. J is TRBJ2-5 and V is TRBV15; D may be TRBD1 (6 bases). Source material: blood. Here the CDR3 reads CATSRYGDTQETQYF. CDR3 DNA: TGTGCCACCAGCAGATATGGGGACACACAAGAGACCCAGTACTTC. Filled out from reference TRBV15 and TRBJ2-5, the complete variable domain reads DAMVIQNPRYQVTQFGKPVTLSCSQTLNHNVMYWYQQKSSQAPKLLFHYYDKDFNNEADTPDNFQSRRPNTSFCFLDIRSPGLGDTAMYLCATSRYGDTQETQYFGPGTRLLVL.